Listed here are 8 T cell receptor beta chains from one sample, sequenced in a study of glioma-infiltrating T cells after dendritic cell vaccination. Produced via immunoSEQ multiplex PCR; TCRdb's table is partial and in-frame only. Of about 38,000 clones listed, approximately 80% are singletons. The sequences come from blood, collected before dendritic cell vaccination. The receptors derive from a human donor with glioblastoma.

This chain joins TRBV2 and TRBJ2-5, with 9 bases fitting TRBD1. V lost 6 bases to trimming and J lost 5 bases; unmatched junction nucleotides: 7. Looked up from germline, CDR1 is SNHLY and CDR2 is FYNNEI. CDR3 length equals 14 residues. For the CDR3, the DNA is TGTGCCAGCAGGCAGACAGGGGGTTGGGAGACCCAGTACTTC. This sequence encodes CASRQTGGWETQYF.

CDR3 sequence reads: CASSTSNTGFRSEKLFF. CDR3 bases: TGTGCCAGCAGTACCTCCAATACAGGGTTTCGGAGTGAAAAACTGTTTTTT. The genes are TRBV28 and TRBJ1-4, with a weak D call TRBD1 (6 bases). CDR1 and CDR2 (germline): MDHEN, SYDVKM. The CDR3 length is 17 residues. The ends were cut back, 5 bases at V and 7 bases at J, with 23 bases in the middle.

The chain carries TRBV5-5 and TRBJ1-2, with 8 bases lining up with TRBD1. The CDR3 extends over 15 amino acids. The germline gives CDR1 SGHKS, CDR2 YYEKEE (reference sequence). Trimming removed 1 base from V and 3 bases from J; junction bases left unmatched: 5. In nucleotides, the CDR3 is TGTGCCAGCAGCTTGAGGACAGGGTTGGACTATGGCTACACCTTC. Translation gives CASSLRTGLDYGYTF.

This clone was recorded only once. The chain couples TRBV5-4 to TRBJ2-5; 8 bases fit TRBD2. The length of the CDR3 is 17 residues. Losses at the gene ends were 2 bases for V and 5 bases for J; bases not matched to a gene: 14. CDR1 is SGHNT, CDR2 YYREEE, per germline (reference sequence). Written as DNA, the CDR3 is TGTGCCAGCAGCTTCAGGGCTAGCGGGCTACGAAAGGAGACCCAGTACTTC. This sequence encodes CASSFRASGLRKETQYF. Combining the CDR3 with reference TRBV5-4 and TRBJ2-5 gives the whole variable domain ETGVTQSPTHLIKTRGQQVTLRCSSQSGHNTVSWYQQALGQGPQFIFQYYREEENGRGNFPPRFSGLQFPNYSSELNVNALELDDSALYLCASSFRASGLRKETQYFGPGTRLLVL.

This clone was counted a few times. The chain has TRBV28 and TRBJ1-2; no definite D call. The CDR3 contains 16 residues. Germline values: CDR1 MDHEN, CDR2 SYDVKM. The germline V and J ends were trimmed by 1 base and 8 bases, with 20 bases remaining between them. The CDR3 coding sequence is TGTGCCAGCAGTTTATATACGTCTGGTGGGCGTAGAGGCTACACCTTC. This codes for CASSLYTSGGRRGYTF.

J is TRBJ1-2 and V is TRBV4-1; perhaps TRBD1 as D (6 bases). CDR1 is MGHRA and CDR2 is YSYEKL in the germline V gene. Trimming pared 1 base from V and 5 bases from J, leaving 23 bases between. The CDR3 totals 18 residues. The CDR3 loop is CASSQGAQGTGTMYGYTF. The CDR3 DNA follows: TGCGCCAGCAGCCAAGGAGCGCAGGGAACAGGGACTATGTATGGCTACACCTTC.

The genes are TRBV18 and TRBJ1-5; D is perhaps TRBD1 (5 bases). The length of the CDR3 is 16 residues. CDR1 and CDR2 (germline): KGHSH, LQKENI. The V end was cut by 2 bases, the J end by 0 bases, with 11 bases between. The CDR3 reads CASSPIGGDSNQPQHF. The CDR3 bases are TGTGCCAGCTCACCAATTGGAGGGGATAGCAATCAGCCCCAGCATTTT.

V and J are TRBV30 and TRBJ2-7; TRBD1 is a possible D gene (6 bases). V lost 3 bases to trimming and J lost 3 bases, with 12 bases between them. CDR1 is GTSNPN, CDR2 SVGIG, per germline (reference sequence). The CDR3 runs 13 residues. The CDR3 coding sequence is TGTGCCTGGAGGCAGGGGATCCGCTACGAGCAGTACTTC. This codes for CAWRQGIRYEQYF.